The table lists the clone carrying this T cell receptor beta chain with a count of one. This entry is derived from a study of cytomegalovirus exposure and HLA in healthy donors. On the study more broadly: For the approximately 400 genotyped donors, 75% to 90% fell within the Caucasian-associated ancestry cluster.

The PCR was carried out with 60 Vbeta primers and 13 Jbeta primers. Assay: immunoSEQ multiplex PCR; the TCRdb copy retains only in-frame clones and omits some. The sample lists more than 150,000 clones, more than 60% occurring once. The ends were cut back, 1 base at V and 1 base at J, with 11 bases in the middle. Germline V gives CDR1 SGHVS, CDR2 FNYEAQ. There are 16 residues in the CDR3. The clonotype originates from a young man in good health and CMV-seronegative. Sequencing was carried out using PBMCs. This chain joins TRBV7-6 and TRBJ2-4; D is possibly TRBD1 (5 bases). The CDR3 sequence: CASSLGQGLAKNIQYF. CDR3 nucleotides: TGTGCCAGCAGCTTAGGGCAGGGTCTTGCCAAAAACATTCAGTACTTC.